The 16 T cell receptor beta chains below were found in one sample sequenced in a study of identical twins. TCRdb re-called the 5' RACE reads with MiXCR, one entry per CDR3 protein. The data hold under 300,000 distinct CDR3 sequences, with over 5.5% observed a single time. This same sample was also part of a study on T cells expressing NK-cell markers.

Material: CD8+ T cells sorted from blood. These receptors originate from a woman younger than 30 in good health.

This clonotype was recorded a few times. The chain employs TRBV20-1 and TRBJ2-7; 9 bases line up with TRBD2. CDR1 DFQATT and CDR2 SNEGSKA come from the germline V gene (reference sequence). The CDR3 has 16 residues. Germline trimming cut 1 base from V and 6 bases from J; bases unmatched to any gene: 13. CDR3 amino acids: CSARGPTMAGGLEQYF. Written as DNA, the CDR3 is TGCAGTGCTAGAGGGCCGACTATGGCGGGAGGGCTCGAGCAGTACTTC.

The chain links TRBV24-1 to TRBJ2-1; possibly TRBD1 or TRBD2 for D (5 bases each). This CDR3 has 13 amino acids. Germline assignment: CDR1 KGHDR and CDR2 SFDVKD. V lost 10 bases and J 6 bases, leaving 15 bases between the germline ends. The CDR3 sequence is CATSRDGLNEQFF. CDR3 nucleotides: TGTGCCACATCCCGGGACGGCCTCAATGAGCAGTTCTTC.

This clonotype was counted only a few times. The chain couples TRBV6-6 to TRBJ1-2; D gene ambiguous. With 4 bases removed from V and 8 bases from J, the gap between germline ends came to 14 bases. Germline values: CDR1 MNHNY, CDR2 SVGAGI (reference sequence). The CDR3 sequence is 13 residues long. CDR3 nucleotides: TGTGCCAGCAGTTTGCAGGTCATTGACGGCTACACCTTC. It yields the protein CASSLQVIDGYTF.

Only a few counts were recorded for this clonotype. The chain links TRBV9 to TRBJ1-5; 7 bases line up with TRBD1. The junction had 4 bases not matched to a gene; V was cut back by 0 bases and J by 4 bases. This CDR3 contains 15 residues. CDR1 and CDR2 (germline): SGDLS, YYNGEE. CDR3 bases: TGTGCCAGCAGCGTAGAAGGGACAGTTAATCAGCCCCAGCATTTT. Its translation is CASSVEGTVNQPQHF.

In this sample, this clonotype turned up many times. The rearrangement joins TRBV29-1 to TRBJ2-2; perhaps TRBD2 as D (5 bases). Looked up from germline, CDR1 is SQVTM and CDR2 is ANQGSEA. The V gene lost 0 bases and the J gene lost 7 bases, with 12 bases spanning the gap. The CDR3 has 14 residues. The CDR3 DNA follows: TGCAGCGTTGAAGATCCGCGGGCGGGCGGGGAGCTGTTTTTT. The encoded protein is CSVEDPRAGGELFF.

This clonotype was counted at least ten times. This chain uses TRBV7-9 with TRBJ2-2; possible D gene TRBD1, 5 bases. Trimming pared 8 bases from V and 6 bases from J, leaving 13 bases between. Germline V CDR1 and CDR2: SEHNR, FQNEAQ (reference sequence). The CDR3 loop spans 13 amino acids. The CDR3 loop is CASYRREAGELFF. Here the CDR3 DNA reads TGTGCCAGCTATCGCAGGGAAGCCGGGGAGCTGTTTTTT.

This clonotype appeared many times. V usage is TRBV12-3 or TRBV12-4 and J usage is TRBJ2-3; D not resolved. Trimming left V 3 bases short and J 3 bases short, with 10 bases between. CDR3 length: 14 amino acids. The CDR3 spells CASSLSSPTDTQYF. The DNA for the CDR3 is TGTGCCAGCAGTTTGTCCAGTCCGACAGATACGCAGTATTTT.

V gene TRBV7-9 combines with J gene TRBJ2-3; D uncertain. The germline V gene has CDR1 SEHNR and CDR2 FQNEAQ (reference sequence). The CDR3 loop spans 13 amino acids. Trimming removed 3 bases at V and 5 bases at J, with 9 bases between. The CDR3 DNA is TGTGCCAGCAGCTTCCCCCCTGTAGATACGCAGTATTTT. Its protein product is CASSFPPVDTQYF.

This clonotype was seen many times. This chain links TRBV12-3 or TRBV12-4 with TRBJ2-7, with D perhaps matching TRBD2 (7 bases). V lost 6 bases to trimming and J lost 7 bases, with 19 bases between them. The CDR3 extends over 14 amino acids. The CDR3 loop is CASSMGGGGNEQYF. The CDR3 nucleotides read TGTGCCAGCAGCATGGGGGGAGGGGGTAATGAGCAGTACTTC.

This clonotype was counted many times. The genes are TRBV12-3 or TRBV12-4 and TRBJ1-1, with D possibly matching TRBD1 (6 bases). This CDR3 has 12 residues. V was pared by 5 bases and J by 8 bases, with 12 bases between. The CDR3: CASSPGTSEAFF. CDR3 nucleotide sequence: TGTGCCAGCAGTCCAGGGACATCAGAAGCTTTCTTT.

The table lists this clonotype with a few counts. The chain recombines TRBV9 with TRBJ1-2; TRBD1 matches 7 bases. Germline lookup yields CDR1 SGDLS and CDR2 YYNGEE. The CDR3 is 15 amino acids. J gave up 0 bases and V 6 bases, and 8 bases lay outside the gene matches. This CDR3 reads CASTPPGQTNYGYTF. The CDR3 DNA follows: TGTGCCAGCACCCCCCCGGGACAGACTAACTATGGCTACACCTTC.

The sample holds a few counts of this clonotype. The V and J genes are TRBV29-1 and TRBJ2-1, with 7 bases lining up with TRBD1. Germline CDR1 SQVTM, CDR2 ANQGSEA. The CDR3 is made up of 13 amino acids. V was pared by 6 bases and J by 2 bases, with 4 bases of the junction left unmatched. CDR3: CSVLGTAYNEQFF. CDR3 DNA sequence: TGCAGCGTCCTCGGGACAGCCTACAATGAGCAGTTCTTC.

This clonotype was recorded many times. V gene TRBV27 combines with J gene TRBJ1-5, with D possibly TRBD1 on 6 matching bases. V lost 5 bases and J 1 base, leaving 15 bases between the germline ends. Germline V CDR1 and CDR2: MNHEY, SMNVEV (reference sequence). CDR3 length equals 16 residues. CDR3 sequence: CASSPSTQGSNQPQHF. The CDR3 DNA follows: TGTGCCAGCAGTCCGTCAACACAGGGAAGCAATCAGCCCCAGCATTTT.

The chain joins TRBV4-3 to TRBJ2-7; D ambiguous. The CDR3 has 15 amino acids. Germline-derived CDR1 and CDR2 are LGHNA and YSLEER. The ends were cut back, 0 bases at V and 5 bases at J, with 14 bases in the middle. The CDR3 DNA reads TGCGCCAGCAGCCAAGATTCTGGCCCCCGGAACGAGCAGTACTTC. This sequence encodes CASSQDSGPRNEQYF.

This clonotype was found a few times. The chain's CDR3 is CASSVDRNTEAFF. The CDR3 DNA sequence: TGTGCCAGCAGCGTCGACCGGAACACTGAAGCTTTCTTT. The chain uses TRBV9 and TRBJ1-1, with D unresolved. The V and J ends lost 2 bases and 1 base respectively, with 6 bases between them. In germline, CDR1 is SGDLS, CDR2 YYNGEE. The CDR3 sequence is 13 residues long.

The genes are TRBV30 and TRBJ2-7, with D unresolved. V gave up 0 bases and J gave up 5 bases, with 8 bases separating them. The CDR3 is 12 residues long. Looked up from germline, CDR1 is GTSNPN and CDR2 is SVGIG (reference sequence). CDR3 loop: CAWSVQRDEQYF. CDR3 coding DNA: TGTGCCTGGAGTGTACAAAGGGACGAGCAGTACTTC. The full variable domain, rest sourced from reference TRBV30 and TRBJ2-7, is SQTIHQWPATLVQPVGSPLSLECTVEGTSNPNLYWYRQAAGRGLQLLFYSVGIGQISSEVPQNLSASRPQDRQFILSSKKLLLSDSGFYLCAWSVQRDEQYFGPGTRLTVT.